This TCR beta chain was sequenced during a study of T cells after yellow fever vaccination (dated by TCRdb to the late 2010s). Looking at the study overall: The SMART-Seq v4 Ultra Low Input RNA kit was used to prepare libraries from fractions with low cell numbers. Two healthy male donors, one aged 18 to 30 and one aged 30 to 39 years, were included in the cohort. To track T-cell clones before and after primary and booster YFV17D yellow fever vaccination, bulk TCR alpha and beta repertoires were sequenced longitudinally. Blood was collected at multiple timepoints before and after primary and secondary immunization, and bulk PBMC replicates and cell subsets were isolated. The paper as a whole reports these results and caveats: A small share of clonotypes occurred in both CD4 and CD8 compartments, likely arising from convergent recombination. The secondary T-cell response was weaker than the primary response but faster, peaking on day 5 instead of day 15. Only two donors were included in the study, so the extent to which the findings can be generalized is limited. Computational filtering was required because FACS-sorted repertoires could contain abundant contaminating clonotypes from the bulk population. After the booster, most clones that had expanded after primary vaccination were detected again (around 96% of CD4 and 88% of CD8), suggesting broad maintenance of memory.

This clonotype was observed at least ten times. Which antigen it targets is not known. No much larger clone exists at a distance of one base, and base qualities are not known. TCR cDNA was made using 5'RACE template switching, a step that added a universal primer site and unique molecular identifiers. Priming for cDNA synthesis came from both the TCR alpha and TCR beta constant segments. Library amplification used two PCR steps, and the second PCR step added sample barcodes and sequencing adapters. Sequencing of the libraries was done on either Illumina HiSeq 2500 (2x100 bp) or NovaSeq (2x150 bp). The study's processing was this. Reads were demultiplexed and collapsed into UMI consensus sequences with MIGEC, and V(D)J alignment was performed with MiXCR. Using edgeR on replicate PBMC samples, clonotypes were called vaccine-responding if FDR was below 0.01 and the log2 fold change was above 5 up to day 15. Each bulk clonotype was labeled CD4 or CD8 based on which sequenced repertoire, CD4 or CD8, contained the clonotype at higher abundance. The raw public data were reprocessed by TCRdb itself: fastp quality trimming at Q25, MiXCR clonotype calling, in-frame beta chains only. All rows with the same CDR3 protein become a single entry with the most common DNA and genes. The authors' filters were not applied to this entry. Recorded for this sample are some 320,000 distinct CDR3 sequences; roughly 8.7% of them occurred a single time. The ten largest clones add up to about 20% of the sample.

The CDR3 contains 18 residues, cysteine and phenylalanine counted. Of the read, only the CDR3 DNA is kept; its 54 bases are in frame from base 1. The germline V gene yields KGHSH for CDR1 and LQKENI for CDR2. Unmatched junction bases come to 10, with V trimmed by 2 bases and J by 0 bases. The sample's treatment or condition label, decoded: live attenuated yellow fever vaccine strain. At each blood-draw timepoint, two biological replicates of bulk PBMCs were obtained. A standard Ficoll-Paque protocol was used to isolate PBMCs from peripheral blood. RNA was extracted with TriZol from bulk PBMCs, CD4 and CD8 fractions, and dextramer-positive and dextramer-negative fractions.

The rearranged segments are TRBV18 and TRBJ2-4, with 7 middle bases fitting TRBD1. The material sequenced was PBMCs, taken on the day of the first yellow fever vaccination. The sequence was collected from a man aged 18 to 29 who received the YFV17D yellow fever vaccine. The encoded CDR3 is CASSPGRGLERAKNIQYF. The bases read TGTGCCAGCTCACCAGGCAGGGGGTTGGAGCGAGCCAAAAACATTCAGTACTTC.